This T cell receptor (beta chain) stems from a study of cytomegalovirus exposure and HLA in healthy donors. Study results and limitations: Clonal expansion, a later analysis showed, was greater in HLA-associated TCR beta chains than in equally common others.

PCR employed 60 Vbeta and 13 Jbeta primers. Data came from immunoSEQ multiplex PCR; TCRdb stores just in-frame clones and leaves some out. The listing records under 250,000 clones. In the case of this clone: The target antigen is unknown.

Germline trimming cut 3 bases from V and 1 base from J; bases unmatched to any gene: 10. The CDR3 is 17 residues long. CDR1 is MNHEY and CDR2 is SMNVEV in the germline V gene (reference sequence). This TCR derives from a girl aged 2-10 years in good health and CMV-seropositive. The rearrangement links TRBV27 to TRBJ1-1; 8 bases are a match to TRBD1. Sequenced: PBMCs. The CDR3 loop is CASSLDREGTGNTEAFF. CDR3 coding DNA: TGTGCCAGCAGTTTGGACAGGGAGGGTACGGGGAACACTGAAGCTTTCTTT.